Listed here is a single T cell receptor beta chain. No antigen is known for it. CDR1 and CDR2 from the germline V gene are SEHNR and FQNEAQ (reference sequence). V lost 1 base and J lost 7; bases outside the gene matches: 4. CDR3 length: 14 residues. Runs used v3.0 of the immunoSEQ assay and were done at survey level. Sequencing was performed with immunoSEQ multiplex PCR; in TCRdb, only in-frame clones are kept and a portion is missing. The sample lists 25,000 to 30,000 clones; about 84% were seen once. The data were obtained in a study of long-term antiretroviral therapy in people with HIV. People in the study who had HIV all got their treatment in the United States. General study points: Clonal populations expanded prior to ART predominated within the repertoire at all time points.

The material was unsorted PBMCs, obtained 0.8 years before starting antiretroviral therapy. The receptor was isolated from a man aged 18 to 30 with HIV. This chain links TRBV7-9 with TRBJ1-2; 9 bases fit TRBD1. In DNA, the CDR3 is TGTGCCAGCAGCTTAGTCGGACAGGGGATTGGCTACACCTTC. It translates to CASSLVGQGIGYTF.